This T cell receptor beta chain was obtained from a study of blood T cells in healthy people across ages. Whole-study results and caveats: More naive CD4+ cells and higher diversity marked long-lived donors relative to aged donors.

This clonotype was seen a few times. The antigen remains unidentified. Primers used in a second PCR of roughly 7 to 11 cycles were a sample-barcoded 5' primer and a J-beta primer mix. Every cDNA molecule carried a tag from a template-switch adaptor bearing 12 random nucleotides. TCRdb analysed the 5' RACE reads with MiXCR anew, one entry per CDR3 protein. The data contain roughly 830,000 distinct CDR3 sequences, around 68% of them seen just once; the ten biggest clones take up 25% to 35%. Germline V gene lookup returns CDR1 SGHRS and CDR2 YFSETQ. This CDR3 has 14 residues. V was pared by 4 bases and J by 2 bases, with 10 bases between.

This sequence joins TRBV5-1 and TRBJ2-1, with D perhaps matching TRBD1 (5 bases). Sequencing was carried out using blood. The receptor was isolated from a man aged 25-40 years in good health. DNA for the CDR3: TGCGCCAGCAGCCCAACACAGGCCTACAATGAGCAGTTCTTC. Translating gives CASSPTQAYNEQFF.